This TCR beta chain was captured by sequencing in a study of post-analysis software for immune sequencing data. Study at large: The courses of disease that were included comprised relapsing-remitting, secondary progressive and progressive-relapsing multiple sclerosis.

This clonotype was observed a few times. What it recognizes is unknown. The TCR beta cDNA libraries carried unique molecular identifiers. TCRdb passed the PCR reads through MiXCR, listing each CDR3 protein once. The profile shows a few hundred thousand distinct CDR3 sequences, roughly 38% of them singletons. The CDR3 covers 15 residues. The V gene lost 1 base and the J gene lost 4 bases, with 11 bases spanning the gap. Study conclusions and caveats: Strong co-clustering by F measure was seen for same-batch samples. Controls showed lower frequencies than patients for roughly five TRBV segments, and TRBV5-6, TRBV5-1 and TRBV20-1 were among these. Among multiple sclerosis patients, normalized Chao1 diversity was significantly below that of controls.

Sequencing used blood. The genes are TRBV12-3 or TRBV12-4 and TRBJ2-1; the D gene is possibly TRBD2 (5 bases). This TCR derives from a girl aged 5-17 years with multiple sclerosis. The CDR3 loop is CASSLGGRIYNEQFF. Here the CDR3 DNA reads TGTGCCAGCAGTTTAGGAGGGAGAATATACAATGAGCAGTTCTTC.